The T cell receptor (beta chain) under discussion was sequenced for a study of blood T cell repertoires in COVID-19. The authors' processing: How many nucleated cells were present was estimated from reference gene primer amplification. The protocol was immunoSEQ multiplex PCR, while the TCRdb copy is restricted to in-frame clones and leaves out a portion. That table supplies the V and J calls and clone size; D and trimming were determined from the DNA. The data hold some 420,000 clones, with approximately 90% observed a single time. This study enrolled people aged about 18 to 90 from 24 US geographic areas. Grouping used clinical history reported by participants in a survey and questionnaire. Either two negative PCRs, clearance, or symptom resolution qualified Cohort 3 donors as recovered. Germline-derived CDR1 and CDR2 are MDHEN and SYDVKM. This CDR3 comprises 19 residues. The ends lost 6 bases at V and 4 bases at J; junction bases unmatched: 15.

This clonotype was sampled from a man aged 25 to 40 who had recovered from COVID-19. The specimen sequenced was PBMCs or T cells enriched from blood (not recorded which). V usage is TRBV28 and J usage is TRBJ2-6; 10 nucleotides align to TRBD1. The CDR3 bases are TGTGCCAGCAGCCCGAGGGGACAGGGGTTGAAGAGGGGGGCCAACGTCCTGACTTTC. As protein: CASSPRGQGLKRGANVLTF.